Listed below are T cell receptor beta chains from one sample, sequenced in a study of Graves' ophthalmopathy and Graves' hyperthyroidism. From the multiplex PCR reads, TCRdb called clonotypes with MiXCR, one entry per CDR3 protein. The repertoire includes about 480,000 distinct CDR3 sequences, roughly an eighth of them detected once, and more than 8.5% sits in the top ten. Source material: blood. Receptors originate from a woman aged 25-40 years with Graves' ophthalmopathy. Both conserved end residues are part of each CDR3. Each record gives: J gene, D gene, V gene, clone size, CDR3 protein, CDR3 DNA. The D gene is left open where the match is weak. Some rows have no size entry. The others give once, few or many, or a class for an expanded clone.

J: TRBJ2-5
D: .
V: TRBV29-1
size: .
CDR3: CSVLPLAGGQETQYF
DNA: TGCAGCGTTCTACCTTTAGCTGGGGGGCAAGAGACCCAGTACTTC

J: TRBJ2-7
D: .
V: TRBV11-2
size: many
CDR3: CASSLIGSPYEQYF
DNA: TGTGCCAGCAGCTTAATAGGCAGCCCCTACGAGCAGTACTTC

J: TRBJ1-1
D: .
V: TRBV29-1
size: many
CDR3: CSVEGQLNPEAFF
DNA: TGCAGCGTTGAGGGGCAGTTGAATCCTGAAGCTTTCTTT

J: TRBJ1-5
D: TRBD1
V: TRBV5-1
size: many
CDR3: CASSLDGTGGNQPQHF
DNA: TGCGCCAGCAGCTTGGACGGGACAGGGGGTAATCAGCCCCAGCATTTT

J: TRBJ2-5
D: .
V: TRBV19
size: .
CDR3: CASSPSQGDQETQYF
DNA: TGTGCCAGTAGTCCTTCTCAGGGAGACCAAGAGACCCAGTACTTC

J: TRBJ1-1
D: .
V: TRBV7-2
size: many
CDR3: CASSLANTGSHTEAFF
DNA: TGTGCCAGCAGCTTAGCGAATACCGGGTCCCACACTGAAGCTTTCTTT

J: TRBJ1-1
D: TRBD1
V: TRBV5-1
size: many
CDR3: CASSLNQGGTEAFF
DNA: TGCGCCAGCAGCTTGAACCAGGGGGGGACTGAAGCTTTCTTT

J: TRBJ1-2
D: .
V: TRBV6-5
size: many
CDR3: CASTTKGGLGHGYTF
DNA: TGTGCCAGCACCACCAAGGGAGGTTTGGGACATGGCTACACCTTC

J: TRBJ2-5
D: TRBD2
V: TRBV3-1
size: few
CDR3: CASSQDHMVMAGGPQETQYF
DNA: TGTGCCAGCAGCCAAGATCATATGGTGATGGCGGGAGGGCCACAAGAGACCCAGTACTTC

J: TRBJ1-6
D: .
V: TRBV18
size: few
CDR3: CASSYGTPDNSPLHF
DNA: TGTGCCAGCTCATACGGGACACCCGATAATTCACCCCTCCACTTT

J: TRBJ2-7
D: .
V: TRBV7-9
size: many
CDR3: CASAGDYEQYF
DNA: TGTGCCAGCGCTGGCGACTACGAGCAGTACTTC

J: TRBJ2-2
D: .
V: TRBV20-1
size: many
CDR3: CSASLGSDTGELFF
DNA: TGCAGTGCTAGTTTGGGATCGGACACCGGGGAGCTGTTTTTT

J: TRBJ1-5
D: .
V: TRBV18
size: .
CDR3: CASSYGGGNYQPQHF
DNA: TGTGCCAGCTCGTACGGTGGAGGCAATTATCAGCCCCAGCATTTT

J: TRBJ1-2
D: .
V: TRBV30
size: few
CDR3: CAWSVGTGSLSTF
DNA: .

J: TRBJ2-7
D: .
V: TRBV4-2
size: .
CDR3: CASSPARVGPSYEQYF
DNA: TGTGCCAGCAGCCCTGCGAGGGTCGGACCATCCTACGAGCAGTACTTC

J: TRBJ2-7
D: .
V: TRBV6-1
size: .
CDR3: CASSPDTEFVEQYF
DNA: TGTGCCAGCAGTCCGGACACGGAGTTCGTCGAGCAGTACTTC